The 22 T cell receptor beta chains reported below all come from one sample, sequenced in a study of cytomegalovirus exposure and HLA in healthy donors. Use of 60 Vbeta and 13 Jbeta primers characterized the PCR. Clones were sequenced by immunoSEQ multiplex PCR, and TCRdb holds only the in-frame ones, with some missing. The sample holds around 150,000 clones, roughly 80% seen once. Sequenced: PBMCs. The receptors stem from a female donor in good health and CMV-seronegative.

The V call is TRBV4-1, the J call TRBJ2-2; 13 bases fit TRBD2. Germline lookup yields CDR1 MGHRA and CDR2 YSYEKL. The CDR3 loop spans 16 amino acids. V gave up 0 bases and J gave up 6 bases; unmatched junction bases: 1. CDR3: CASSQDTSGGAGELFF. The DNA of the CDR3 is TGCGCCAGCAGCCAAGATACTAGCGGGGGGGCCGGGGAGCTGTTTTTT.

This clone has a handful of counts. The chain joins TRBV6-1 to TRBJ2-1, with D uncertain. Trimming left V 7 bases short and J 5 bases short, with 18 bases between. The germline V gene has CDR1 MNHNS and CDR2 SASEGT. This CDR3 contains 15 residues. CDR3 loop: CASTQTHWSNNEQFF. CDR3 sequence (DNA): TGTGCCAGCACCCAAACCCACTGGTCCAACAATGAGCAGTTCTTC.

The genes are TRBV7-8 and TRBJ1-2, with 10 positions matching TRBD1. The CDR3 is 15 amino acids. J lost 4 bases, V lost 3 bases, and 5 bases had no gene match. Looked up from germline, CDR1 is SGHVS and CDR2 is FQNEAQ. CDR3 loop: CASSFTGTGAYGYTF. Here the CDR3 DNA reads TGTGCCAGCAGCTTTACCGGGACAGGGGCCTATGGCTACACCTTC.

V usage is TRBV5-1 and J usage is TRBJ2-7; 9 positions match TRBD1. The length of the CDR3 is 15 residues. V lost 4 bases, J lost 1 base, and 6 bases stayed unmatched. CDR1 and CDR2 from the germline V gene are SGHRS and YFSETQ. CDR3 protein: CASSPGDRDSYEQYF. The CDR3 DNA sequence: TGCGCCAGCAGCCCTGGGGACAGGGATTCCTACGAGCAGTACTTC.

CDR3 residues: CASSLRTGGMSTEAFF. The CDR3 nucleotides read TGTGCCAGCAGCTTACGGACAGGGGGCATGAGCACTGAAGCTTTCTTT. The V and J genes are TRBV7-8 and TRBJ1-1; 11 nucleotides agree with TRBD1. V lost 2 bases and J lost 4; bases outside the gene matches: 6. The CDR3 covers 16 residues. CDR1 is SGHVS, CDR2 FQNEAQ, per germline. Combining the CDR3 with reference TRBV7-8 and TRBJ1-1 gives the whole variable domain GAGVSQSPRYKVAKRGQDVALRCDPISGHVSLFWYQQALGQGPEFLTYFQNEAQLDKSGLPSDRFFAERPEGSVSTLKIQRTQQEDSAVYLCASSLRTGGMSTEAFFGQGTRLTVV.

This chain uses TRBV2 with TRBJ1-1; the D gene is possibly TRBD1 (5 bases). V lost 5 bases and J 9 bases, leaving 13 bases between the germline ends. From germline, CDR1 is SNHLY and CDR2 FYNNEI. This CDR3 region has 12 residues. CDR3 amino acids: CASSILTDQAFF. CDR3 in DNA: TGTGCCAGCAGTATACTGACAGACCAAGCTTTCTTT.

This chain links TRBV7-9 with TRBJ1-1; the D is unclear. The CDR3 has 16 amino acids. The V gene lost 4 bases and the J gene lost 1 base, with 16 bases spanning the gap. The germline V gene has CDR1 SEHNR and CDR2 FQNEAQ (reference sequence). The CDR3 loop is CASSSREGLGNTEAFF. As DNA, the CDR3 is TGTGCCAGCAGCTCCAGAGAGGGATTGGGGAACACTGAAGCTTTCTTT.

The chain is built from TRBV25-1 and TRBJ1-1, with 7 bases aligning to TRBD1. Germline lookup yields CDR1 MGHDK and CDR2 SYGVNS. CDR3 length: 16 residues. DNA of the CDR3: TGTGTCGATCCTTCGAAGGGGGCGCCACCGAACACTGAAGCTTTCTTT. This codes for CVDPSKGAPPNTEAFF.

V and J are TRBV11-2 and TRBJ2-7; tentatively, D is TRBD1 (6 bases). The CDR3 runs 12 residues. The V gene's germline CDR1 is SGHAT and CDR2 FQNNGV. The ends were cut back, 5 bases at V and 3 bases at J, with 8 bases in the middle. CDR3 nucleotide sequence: TGTGCCAGCAGCATACAGGGCTACGAGCAGTACTTC. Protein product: CASSIQGYEQYF.

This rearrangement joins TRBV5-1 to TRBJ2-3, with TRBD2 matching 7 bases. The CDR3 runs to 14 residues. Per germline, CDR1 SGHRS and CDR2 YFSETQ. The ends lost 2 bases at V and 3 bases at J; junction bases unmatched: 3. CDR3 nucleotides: TGCGCCAGCAGCTTTTACGGGAGGACAGATACGCAGTATTTT. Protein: CASSFYGRTDTQYF.

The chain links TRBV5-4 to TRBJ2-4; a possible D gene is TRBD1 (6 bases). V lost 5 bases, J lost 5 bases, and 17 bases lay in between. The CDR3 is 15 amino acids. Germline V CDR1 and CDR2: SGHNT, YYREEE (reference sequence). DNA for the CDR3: TGTGCCAGCAGTCGAACAGGGACGGACGAAAACATTCAGTACTTC. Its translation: CASSRTGTDENIQYF.

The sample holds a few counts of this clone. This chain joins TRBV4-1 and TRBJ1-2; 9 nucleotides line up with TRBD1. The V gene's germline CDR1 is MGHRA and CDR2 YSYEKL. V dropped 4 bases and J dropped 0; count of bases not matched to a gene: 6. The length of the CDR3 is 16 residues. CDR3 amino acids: CASSPRQGDANYGYTF. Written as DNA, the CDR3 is TGCGCCAGCAGCCCTCGACAGGGGGATGCTAACTATGGCTACACCTTC.

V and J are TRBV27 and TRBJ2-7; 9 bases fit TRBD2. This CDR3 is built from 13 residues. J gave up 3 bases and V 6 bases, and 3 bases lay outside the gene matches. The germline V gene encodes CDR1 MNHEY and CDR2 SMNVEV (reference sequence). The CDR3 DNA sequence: TGTGCCAGCAGGGCTAGCGGGAACTACGAGCAGTACTTC. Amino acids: CASRASGNYEQYF.

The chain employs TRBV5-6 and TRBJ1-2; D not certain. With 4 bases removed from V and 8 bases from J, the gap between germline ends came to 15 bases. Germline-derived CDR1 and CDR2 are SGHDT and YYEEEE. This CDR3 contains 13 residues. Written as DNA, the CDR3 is TGTGCCAGCAGCGGTACCCGATCGGGAGGCTACACCTTC. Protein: CASSGTRSGGYTF.

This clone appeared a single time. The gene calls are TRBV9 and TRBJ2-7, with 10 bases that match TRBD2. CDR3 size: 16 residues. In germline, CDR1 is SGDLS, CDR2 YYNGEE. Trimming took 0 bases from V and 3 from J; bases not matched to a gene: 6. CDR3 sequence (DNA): TGTGCCAGCAGCGTAGCGTCTAGCGGGAGTTACTACGAGCAGTACTTC. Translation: CASSVASSGSYYEQYF.

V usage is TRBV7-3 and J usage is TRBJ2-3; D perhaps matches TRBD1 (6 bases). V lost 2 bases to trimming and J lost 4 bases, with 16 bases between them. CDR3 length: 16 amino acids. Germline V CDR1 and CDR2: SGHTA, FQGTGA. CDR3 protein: CASSLLGRGSPDTQYF. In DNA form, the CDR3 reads TGTGCCAGCAGCTTATTAGGCAGGGGAAGCCCAGATACGCAGTATTTT.

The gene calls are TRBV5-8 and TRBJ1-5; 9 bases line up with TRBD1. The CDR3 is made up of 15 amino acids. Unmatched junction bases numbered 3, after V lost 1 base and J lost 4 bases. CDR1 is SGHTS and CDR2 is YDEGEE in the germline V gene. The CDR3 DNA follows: TGTGCCAGCAGCTTGCAACAGGGGGCTAATCAGCCCCAGCATTTT. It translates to CASSLQQGANQPQHF.

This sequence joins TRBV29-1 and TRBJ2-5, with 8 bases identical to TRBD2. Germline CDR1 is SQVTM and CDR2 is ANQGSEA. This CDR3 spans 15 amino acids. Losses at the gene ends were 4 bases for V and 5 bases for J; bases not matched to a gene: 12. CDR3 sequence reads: CSVVPSGRGGETQYF. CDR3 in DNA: TGCAGCGTTGTGCCTAGCGGGCGCGGGGGGGAGACCCAGTACTTC.

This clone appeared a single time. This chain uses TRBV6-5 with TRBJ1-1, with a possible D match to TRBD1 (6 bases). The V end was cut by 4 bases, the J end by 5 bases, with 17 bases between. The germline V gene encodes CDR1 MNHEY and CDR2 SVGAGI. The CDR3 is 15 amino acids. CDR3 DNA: TGTGCCAGCAGTTTCCGAGACAGGTATGGAACTGAAGCTTTCTTT. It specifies CASSFRDRYGTEAFF.

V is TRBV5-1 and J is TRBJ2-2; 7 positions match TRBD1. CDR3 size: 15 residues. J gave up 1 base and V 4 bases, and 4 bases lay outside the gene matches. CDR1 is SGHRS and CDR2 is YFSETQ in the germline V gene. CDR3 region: CASSANRGNTGELFF. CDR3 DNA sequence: TGCGCCAGCAGCGCTAACAGGGGGAACACCGGGGAGCTGTTTTTT.

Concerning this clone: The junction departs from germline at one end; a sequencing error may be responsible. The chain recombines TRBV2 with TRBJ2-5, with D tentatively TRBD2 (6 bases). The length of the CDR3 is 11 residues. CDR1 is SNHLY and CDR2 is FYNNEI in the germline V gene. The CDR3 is CASSDQGLADF. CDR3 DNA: TGTGCCAGCAGTGATCAGGGACTCGCTGACTTC.

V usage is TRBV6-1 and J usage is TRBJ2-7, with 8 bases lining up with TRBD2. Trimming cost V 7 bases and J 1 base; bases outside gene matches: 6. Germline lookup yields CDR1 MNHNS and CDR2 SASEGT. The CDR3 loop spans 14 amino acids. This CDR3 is CASTLAGPSYEQYF. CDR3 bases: TGTGCCAGCACCTTAGCGGGGCCTTCCTACGAGCAGTACTTC.